The 27 T cell receptor beta chains in this list originate from one sample, sequenced in a study of cytomegalovirus exposure and HLA in healthy donors. PCR used 60 Vbeta primers and 13 Jbeta primers. Profiling relied on immunoSEQ multiplex PCR, and the TCRdb table lists in-frame clones only, not all of them. The sample has about 130,000 clones, approximately 80% seen once. The specimen was PBMCs. These receptors came from a woman aged 55-70 years in good health and CMV-seronegative.

This clone was found once. V gene TRBV27 combines with J gene TRBJ2-7; D may be TRBD1 (5 bases). Deletions cut 4 bases from V and 4 bases from J, with 14 bases between. The CDR3 has 14 amino acids. The germline V gene encodes CDR1 MNHEY and CDR2 SMNVEV (reference sequence). In nucleotides, the CDR3 is TGTGCCAGCAGTTGGACCTCAGGGAAGTACGAGCAGTACTTC. It yields the protein CASSWTSGKYEQYF.

This rearrangement joins TRBV6-1 to TRBJ1-4, with D unresolved. The CDR3 has 15 amino acids. V was cut by 2 bases and J by 3 bases, with 10 bases left in between. Germline loops: CDR1 MNHNS, CDR2 SASEGT. In nucleotides, the CDR3 is TGTGCCAGCAGTGAATTCGGGGTAGCTAATGAAAAACTGTTTTTT. Amino acid sequence: CASSEFGVANEKLFF.

V usage is TRBV29-1 and J usage is TRBJ2-1; perhaps TRBD2 as D (5 bases). The CDR3 runs 13 residues. The V gene's germline CDR1 is SQVTM and CDR2 ANQGSEA. V lost 7 bases, J lost 7 bases, and 17 bases lay in between. As DNA, the CDR3 is TGCAGCGCCGCCCGGGGAGCCGGAAATGAGCAGTTCTTC. As protein: CSAARGAGNEQFF.

The chain uses TRBV5-1 and TRBJ2-5, with 11 bases lining up with TRBD2. Unmatched junction bases numbered 5, after V lost 2 bases and J lost 2 bases. The CDR3 has 16 residues. Germline loops: CDR1 SGHRS, CDR2 YFSETQ. CDR3 residues: CASSLAGTSGQETQYF. The CDR3 DNA follows: TGCGCCAGCAGCTTAGCGGGGACTAGCGGACAAGAGACCCAGTACTTC.

The chain recombines TRBV9 with TRBJ2-3; D unresolved. V lost 0 bases to trimming and J lost 1 base, with 6 bases between them. The CDR3 is made up of 14 amino acids. The V gene's germline CDR1 is SGDLS and CDR2 YYNGEE. As DNA, the CDR3 is TGTGCCAGCAGCGTAGCGCTAGGCACAGATACGCAGTATTTT. Translated, it gives CASSVALGTDTQYF.

The chain links TRBV10-1 to TRBJ2-3; 10 bases agree with TRBD1. The germline CDR1 and CDR2 sequences are WNHNN and SYGVQD (reference sequence). With 5 bases clipped from V and 1 base from J, the junction kept 3 bases outside the gene matches. The CDR3 consists of 15 residues. The CDR3, as DNA: TGCGCCAGCAGTCTTGGGACAGGGGGCACAGATACGCAGTATTTT. As protein: CASSLGTGGTDTQYF.

Only a few counts were recorded for this clone. The chain has TRBV5-1 and TRBJ1-1, with D tentatively TRBD1 (5 bases). This CDR3 comprises 12 residues. V dropped 4 bases and J dropped 5 bases, with 9 bases sitting between them. Germline V gives CDR1 SGHRS, CDR2 YFSETQ. This CDR3 is CASSGKGTEAFF. The CDR3 region has the DNA TGCGCCAGCAGCGGTAAGGGGACTGAAGCTTTCTTT.

DNA of the CDR3: TGTGCCAGCTCACTGGGGGGTCGGGAGACCCAGTACTTC. Translated: CASSLGGRETQYF. The genes are TRBV18 and TRBJ2-5; the D gene is possibly TRBD2 (6 bases). V lost 4 bases and J lost 5, with 11 bases in between. The CDR3 sequence is 13 residues long. Per the germline V gene, CDR1 is KGHSH and CDR2 is LQKENI. Full variable domain (remainder filled in from reference TRBV18 and TRBJ2-5): NAGVMQNPRHLVRRRGQEARLRCSPMKGHSHVYWYRQLPEEGLKFMVYLQKENIIDESGMPKERFSAEFPKEGPSILRIQQVVRGDSAAYFCASSLGGRETQYFGPGTRLLVL.

This chain uses TRBV9 with TRBJ2-7; 9 nucleotides match TRBD2. CDR1 is SGDLS, CDR2 YYNGEE, per germline. With 0 bases clipped from V and 3 bases from J, the junction kept 4 bases outside the gene matches. The CDR3 has 15 residues. This CDR3 is CASSVVASGVYEQYF. The CDR3 DNA reads as TGTGCCAGCAGCGTAGTGGCTAGCGGGGTCTACGAGCAGTACTTC.

The rearrangement uses TRBV4-1 and TRBJ2-3; possibly TRBD2 for D (7 bases). The CDR3 has 18 amino acids. Germline lookup yields CDR1 MGHRA and CDR2 YSYEKL. Trimming stripped 4 bases from V and 0 bases from J, with 20 bases between. The CDR3 loop is CASSRIGGRGFSTDTQYF. The DNA for the CDR3 is TGCGCCAGCAGCCGAATAGGAGGGAGGGGGTTCAGCACAGATACGCAGTATTTT.

This clone was seen a few times. This chain links TRBV7-9 with TRBJ2-5; 7 bases align to TRBD1. The DNA end is more similar to TRBJ2-7, so the J call may be wrong. Looked up from germline, CDR1 is SEHNR and CDR2 is FQNEAQ (reference sequence). This CDR3 region has 15 residues. CDR3 coding DNA: TGTGCCAGCAGTCTCCCGACAGGGTATGGGTACGAGCAGTACTTC. Amino acids: CASSLPTGYGYEQYF.

The chain combines TRBV18 with TRBJ2-1; D is perhaps TRBD2 (5 bases). CDR1 is KGHSH, CDR2 LQKENI, per germline. V was clipped by 2 bases and J by 0 bases, with 5 bases between them. The CDR3 covers 14 residues. Written as DNA, the CDR3 is TGTGCCAGCTCACCAGCGGGCTCCTACAATGAGCAGTTCTTC. Residues: CASSPAGSYNEQFF.

This clone was recorded only once. The chain links TRBV18 to TRBJ2-1; 7 bases are shared with TRBD1. The CDR3 is 15 residues long. The junction had 5 bases not matched to a gene; V was cut back by 2 bases and J by 4 bases. The germline CDR1 and CDR2 sequences are KGHSH and LQKENI. DNA of the CDR3: TGTGCCAGCTCACCAATGAGACAGGGTTACAATGAGCAGTTCTTC. It specifies CASSPMRQGYNEQFF.

This chain uses TRBV10-3 with TRBJ2-7; D perhaps matches TRBD1 (5 bases). This CDR3 has 14 residues. V was trimmed by 4 bases and J by 3 bases, leaving 13 bases between them. Looked up from germline, CDR1 is ENHRY and CDR2 is SYGVKD. CDR3 sequence: CAISGQQELYEQYF. For the CDR3, the DNA is TGTGCCATCAGTGGGCAACAGGAACTCTACGAGCAGTACTTC.

The chain joins TRBV19 to TRBJ1-3; D perhaps matches TRBD1 (6 bases). Germline V gene sequence: CDR1 LNHDA, CDR2 SQIVND (reference sequence). The V end was cut by 2 bases, the J end by 4 bases, with 12 bases between. The CDR3 spans 15 residues. CDR3 sequence: CASSIHTGQGNTIYF. The CDR3 DNA follows: TGTGCCAGTAGTATACATACGGGACAAGGAAACACCATATATTTT.

The chain recombines TRBV7-9 with TRBJ2-1; 9 bases agree with TRBD2. CDR1 and CDR2 (germline): SEHNR, FQNEAQ (reference sequence). The CDR3 spans 15 residues. J lost 6 bases, V lost 4 bases, and 7 bases had no gene match. In DNA form, the CDR3 reads TGTGCCAGCAGCTCCGGACTAGCGTTTATCAATGAGCAGTTCTTC. This sequence encodes CASSSGLAFINEQFF.

J is TRBJ2-5 and V is TRBV7-7, with 10 nucleotides matching TRBD1. V was clipped by 4 bases and J by 5 bases; unmatched bases: 4. The CDR3 totals 14 residues. Germline V lookup: CDR1 SSHAT, CDR2 FNYEAQ (reference sequence). Written as DNA, the CDR3 is TGTGCCAGCAGCTCGGGACAGGGGCGGGAGACCCAGTACTTC. Translating gives CASSSGQGRETQYF. Based on the CDR3 plus reference TRBV7-7 and TRBJ2-5, the full variable domain is GAGVSQSPRYKVTKRGQDVTLRCDPISSHATLYWYQQALGQGPEFLTYFNYEAQPDKSGLPSDRFSAERPEGSISTLTIQRTEQRDSAMYRCASSSGQGRETQYFGPGTRLLVL.

This rearrangement joins TRBV25-1 to TRBJ2-3; no clear D gene. There are 12 residues in the CDR3. Germline values: CDR1 MGHDK, CDR2 SYGVNS. The germline V and J ends were trimmed by 6 bases and 6 bases, with 10 bases remaining between them. This CDR3 reads CASSERWDTQYF. The CDR3 DNA follows: TGTGCCAGCAGCGAGAGGTGGGATACGCAGTATTTT.

V usage is TRBV9 and J usage is TRBJ2-1; tentative D call: TRBD2 (6 bases). The CDR3 spans 17 residues. Trimming shortened V by 4 bases and J by 8 bases, and 25 bases separated the two germline ends. CDR1 and CDR2 (germline): SGDLS, YYNGEE. Here the CDR3 reads CASSHGLGDWTGDEQFF. DNA of the CDR3: TGTGCCAGCAGCCATGGGCTAGGGGACTGGACGGGGGATGAGCAGTTCTTC.

The sample holds a few counts of this clone. J is TRBJ1-2 and V is TRBV6-5; 8 bases are a match to TRBD1. Germline V CDR1 and CDR2: MNHEY, SVGAGI. The CDR3 has 13 residues. With V trimmed by 5 bases and J by 5 bases, 4 bases remained unmatched. CDR3 sequence (DNA): TGTGCCAGCAGTATACAGGGGGTTTATGGCTACACCTTC. Its protein is CASSIQGVYGYTF.

Turning to this clone: A far larger clone is one nucleotide away, so this likely arose from a read error. Different DNA sequences within this sample yield the same CDR3. This sequence joins TRBV25-1 and TRBJ2-7; weak D call: TRBD2 (5 bases). The germline CDR1 and CDR2 sequences are MGHDK and SYGVNS. Between the trimmed V and J ends, which lost 2 bases and 1 base, there was a span of 12 bases. The CDR3 has 15 amino acids. The CDR3 loop reads CASSEVSSGSYEQYF. CDR3 coding DNA: TGTGCCAGCAGTGAAGTTTCCAGCGGATCCTACGAGCAGTACTTC.

The chain is built from TRBV25-1 and TRBJ1-2, with a tentative D call TRBD1 (5 bases). The CDR3 covers 13 residues. From germline, CDR1 is MGHDK and CDR2 SYGVNS. V dropped 4 bases and J dropped 7 bases, with 13 bases sitting between them. CDR3 sequence: CASSATAPGGYTF. For the CDR3, the DNA is TGTGCCAGCAGTGCGACAGCGCCGGGTGGCTACACCTTC.

The gene calls are TRBV29-1 and TRBJ2-1; a weak D match, TRBD2 (6 bases). Germline lookup yields CDR1 SQVTM and CDR2 ANQGSEA. V lost 6 bases, J lost 15 bases, and 15 bases lay in between. The CDR3 length is 10 residues. CDR3 nucleotides: TGCAGCGTGGAGGGAGAGGTTCGGTTCTTC. As protein: CSVEGEVRFF.

The chain links TRBV5-1 to TRBJ1-5; D uncertain. The length of the CDR3 is 13 residues. Per germline, CDR1 SGHRS and CDR2 YFSETQ. Trimming removed 0 bases from V and 4 bases from J, with 5 bases in between. The CDR3: CASSLAENQPQHF. The CDR3 coding sequence is TGCGCCAGCAGCTTGGCGGAGAATCAGCCCCAGCATTTT.

The CDR3: CASTASIGAYGYTF. The CDR3 DNA follows: TGTGCCAGCACCGCCTCGATAGGGGCCTATGGCTACACCTTC. This chain links TRBV9 with TRBJ1-2; D is perhaps TRBD1 (5 bases). CDR3 length: 14 amino acids. Germline-derived CDR1 and CDR2 are SGDLS and YYNGEE. V lost 6 bases, J lost 4 bases, and 16 bases lay in between.

V and J are TRBV7-8 and TRBJ1-1; D gene uncertain. Germline CDR1 reads SGHVS; CDR2 reads FQNEAQ. CDR3 length: 13 residues. V was shortened by 5 bases and J by 0 bases, with 7 bases between the two germline ends. This chain's CDR3 is CASSTQLNTEAFF. The CDR3 nucleotides are TGTGCCAGCAGCACACAATTGAACACTGAAGCTTTCTTT.

The rearrangement uses TRBV9 and TRBJ2-7, with 8 bases aligning to TRBD1. The CDR3 has 14 residues. From germline, CDR1 is SGDLS and CDR2 YYNGEE. Trimming at V came to 0 bases and at J to 4 bases, leaving 3 bases not matched to a gene. This CDR3 is CASSVGTGRYEQYF. The DNA for the CDR3 is TGTGCCAGCAGCGTAGGGACAGGGAGGTACGAGCAGTACTTC.